A selection of T cell receptor beta chains follows, all from one sample in a study of blood T cell repertoires in COVID-19. The repertoire was sequenced with immunoSEQ multiplex PCR; TCRdb's copy has only in-frame clones and lacks some. The sample shows some 40,000 clones, more than 80% of them seen only once. Material for sequencing was peripheral blood. These receptors were collected from a man in his sixties in a cohort sampled during active COVID-19. The CDR3 runs from the conserved cysteine through the conserved F or W. A D gene is named only where the DNA matches it firmly. Clone size is given for some rows only: seen once, a few or many times, or a class if the clone is expanded.

>TRBV23-1|.|TRBJ2-4|.
TGCGCCAGCAGTCAATCGACAGCATCCAAAAACATTCAGTACTTC
CASSQSTASKNIQYF
>TRBV28|TRBD1|TRBJ2-7|once
TGTGCCAGCCGCCGACAGGGGGAGGGGCTCGAGCAGTACTTC
CASRRQGEGLEQYF
>TRBV5-1|TRBD1|TRBJ1-3|.
TGCGCCAGCAGCTTGAACTCACGGGGACAGGCTGGAAACACCATATATTTT
CASSLNSRGQAGNTIYF
>TRBV25-1|.|TRBJ1-2|.
TGTGCCAGCAGACTTTCTGGACAGCGCTCGGATGGCTACACCTTC
CASRLSGQRSDGYTF
>TRBV4-3|.|TRBJ2-3|.
TGCGCCAGCAGCCAAGATGACGGAGAGGGAATAGATACGCAGTATTTT
CASSQDDGEGIDTQYF
>TRBV2|.|TRBJ1-2|.
TGTGCCAGCAGTCGGGCGGCGGGGAACTATGGCTACACCTTC
CASSRAAGNYGYTF
>TRBV19|TRBD1|TRBJ2-4|.
TGTGCCAGTAGTATGCCGGGTGACAGGGGCCCCTTAGCCAAAAACATTCAGTACTTC
CASSMPGDRGPLAKNIQYF
>TRBV18|.|TRBJ2-1|.
TGTGCCAGCTCACCATCGACAGGTTACAATGAGCAGTTCTTC
CASSPSTGYNEQFF
>TRBV7-3|.|TRBJ1-3|.
TGTGCCAGCAGTCTCACAGGCTCTGGAAACACCATATATTTT
CASSLTGSGNTIYF
>TRBV19|TRBD1|TRBJ2-7|.
TGTGCCAGTAGTAGGGGACAGGAATACGAGCAGTACTTC
CASSRGQEYEQYF
>TRBV6-5|.|TRBJ1-3|.
TGTGCCAGCAGTTACTCTTCAGGGCCCTCTGGAAACACCATATATTTT
CASSYSSGPSGNTIYF
>TRBV2|TRBD1|TRBJ1-2|.
TGTGCCAGCAGTCTGGAGTCGGGACAGGGAAACTATGGCTACACCTTC
CASSLESGQGNYGYTF
>TRBV10-1|TRBD2|TRBJ2-1|once
TGCGCCAGCTCCAACGCGGGACTATACAATGAGCAGTTCTTC
CASSNAGLYNEQFF
>TRBV12-3/TRBV12-4|.|TRBJ1-2|.
TGTGCCAGCAGTTTGAGGGCTAACTATGGCTACACCTTC
CASSLRANYGYTF
>TRBV7-9|.|TRBJ1-1|.
TGTGCCAGCAGCGTACTGGGGGGGAACACTGAAGCTTTCTTT
CASSVLGGNTEAFF
>TRBV7-9|.|TRBJ1-5|.
TGTGCCAGCAGCCAGACATCCAGGGGAGTCGCCAATCAGCCCCAGCATTTT
CASSQTSRGVANQPQHF
>TRBV7-9|.|TRBJ2-1|.
TGTGCCAGCAGCTTAGGGGGGCCGTACAATGAGCAGTTCTTC
CASSLGGPYNEQFF
>TRBV5-6|.|TRBJ1-1|.
TGTGCCAGCAGCTCTCTCACTGAAGCTTTCTTT
CASSSLTEAFF
>TRBV11-3|.|TRBJ2-1|.
TGTGCCAGTGGACAGTACAATGAGCAGTTCTTC
CASGQYNEQFF
>TRBV2|.|TRBJ2-5|.
TGTGCCAGCACGAGGAGAGTCCGGGAGACCCAGTACTTC
CASTRRVRETQYF
>TRBV28|.|TRBJ2-3|.
TGTGCCAGCAGTTCCGGGTGGACAGATACGCAGTATTTT
CASSSGWTDTQYF
>TRBV4-1|.|TRBJ2-3|.
TGCGCCAGCAGCCAACGCGGGACAGACAGCACAGATACGCAGTATTTT
CASSQRGTDSTDTQYF